Shown below are 19 T cell receptor beta chains from a single sample sequenced in a study of cytomegalovirus exposure and HLA in healthy donors. The PCR ran on 60 Vbeta and 13 Jbeta primers. Assay: immunoSEQ multiplex PCR; the TCRdb copy retains only in-frame clones and omits some. The sample has more than 85,000 clones; over 8% are singletons. Sequenced material: PBMCs. The receptors come from a man in his fifties in good health and CMV-seropositive.

In this sample, this clone turned up a few times. This rearrangement joins TRBV14 to TRBJ1-1, with TRBD1 matching over 9 bases. This CDR3 comprises 14 residues. Trimming at V came to 4 bases and at J to 9 bases, leaving 9 bases not matched to a gene. Germline assignment: CDR1 SGHDN and CDR2 FVKESK. The CDR3 nucleotides are TGTGCCAGCAGCCCGTCCCGGGACAGGGATCAAGCTTTCTTT. Amino acid sequence: CASSPSRDRDQAFF.

Points on this clone: This sample includes further DNA sequences coding for the same CDR3. The chain uses TRBV19 and TRBJ1-4, with D maybe TRBD1 (5 bases). Trimming removed 6 bases from V and 0 bases from J, with 11 bases in between. In germline, CDR1 is LNHDA, CDR2 SQIVND (reference sequence). This CDR3 spans 15 amino acids. CDR3 in DNA: TGTGCCAGTAGCCGACAGAGAACAACTAATGAAAAACTGTTTTTT. Its protein product is CASSRQRTTNEKLFF.

This clone showed up many times. The chain links TRBV28 to TRBJ2-1, with TRBD2 matching 11 bases. This CDR3 has 16 amino acids. V lost 6 bases and J lost 6; bases outside the gene matches: 10. CDR1 and CDR2 (germline): MDHEN, SYDVKM. The CDR3 bases are TGTGCCAGCAGGCCCAAGGTCCTAGCGGGGGGCAATGAGCAGTTCTTC. Protein product: CASRPKVLAGGNEQFF.

The rearrangement joins TRBV5-1 to TRBJ1-4; 8 bases are a match to TRBD1. V shed 4 bases and J 8 bases; nucleotides not matched to a gene: 10. The CDR3 covers 15 residues. Germline lookup yields CDR1 SGHRS and CDR2 YFSETQ. The DNA of the CDR3 is TGCGCCAGCAGCGCCGACAGGGGAGGTCAGGAAAAACTGTTTTTT. Protein product: CASSADRGGQEKLFF.

The chain carries TRBV6-6 and TRBJ1-5; TRBD1 matches 7 bases. This CDR3 is built from 14 residues. V lost 5 bases to trimming and J lost 6 bases; unmatched junction nucleotides: 7. The germline CDR1 and CDR2 sequences are MNHNY and SVGAGI (reference sequence). For the CDR3, the DNA is TGTGCCAGCAGTAGGGACAGCGGTCGTCAGCCCCAGCATTTT. It yields the protein CASSRDSGRQPQHF.

The chain links TRBV29-1 to TRBJ2-3; 12 bases line up with TRBD2. Germline V lookup: CDR1 SQVTM, CDR2 ANQGSEA. The trim removed 4 bases at V and 6 bases at J, leaving 11 bases unmatched. The CDR3 loop spans 16 amino acids. The CDR3 loop reads CSVGPKLAGGPDTQYF. The CDR3 DNA reads TGCAGCGTTGGACCCAAACTAGCGGGAGGACCGGATACGCAGTATTTT.

The chain joins TRBV27 to TRBJ2-1; 8 bases match TRBD2. The CDR3 has 14 amino acids. J was trimmed by 7 bases and V by 10 bases; bases with no gene match: 12. The V gene's germline CDR1 is MNHEY and CDR2 SMNVEV (reference sequence). The CDR3: CATTGIAGQNEQFF. The CDR3 DNA reads TGTGCCACCACTGGGATAGCGGGACAAAATGAGCAGTTCTTC.

This clone was seen a few times. The chain couples TRBV30 to TRBJ2-3; 15 bases are a match to TRBD2. Trimming at V came to 4 bases and at J to 6 bases, leaving 11 bases not matched to a gene. The germline V gene has CDR1 GTSNPN and CDR2 SVGIG (reference sequence). This CDR3 has 17 amino acids. CDR3 protein: CAWKAGLAGGPRDTQYF. The CDR3 DNA reads TGTGCCTGGAAAGCCGGACTAGCGGGAGGGCCGAGGGATACGCAGTATTTT.

This chain joins TRBV6-1 and TRBJ2-7; TRBD1 agrees at 8 bases. The germline V gene encodes CDR1 MNHNS and CDR2 SASEGT. V shed 6 bases, J shed 3 bases, and the junction held 7 bases outside the gene matches. There are 14 residues in the CDR3. CDR3: CASRTTGVLYEQYF. The CDR3, as DNA: TGTGCCAGCAGAACGACAGGGGTGCTCTACGAGCAGTACTTC.

The V and J genes are TRBV7-9 and TRBJ2-7; no reliable D call. The CDR3 extends over 12 amino acids. The germline V gene encodes CDR1 SEHNR and CDR2 FQNEAQ (reference sequence). V lost 2 bases and J lost 4, with 6 bases in between. The CDR3 nucleotides are TGTGCCAGCAGCTTATACGGGTACGAGCAGTACTTC. Protein: CASSLYGYEQYF.

DNA for the CDR3: TGTGCCAGCAGTTTAAACCGGGAAAGTTCAACTGAAGCTTTCTTT. Its protein product is CASSLNRESSTEAFF. The chain uses TRBV6-5 and TRBJ1-1; D gene ambiguous. Germline lookup yields CDR1 MNHEY and CDR2 SVGAGI. V lost 4 bases and J 5 bases, leaving 17 bases between the germline ends. CDR3 length equals 15 residues.

This clone has more than one count but fewer than ten. This chain links TRBV10-3 with TRBJ1-4; D call uncertain. The germline V gene encodes CDR1 ENHRY and CDR2 SYGVKD. The CDR3 has 12 residues. Trimming cost V 2 bases and J 8 bases, with 6 bases left between them. Here the CDR3 DNA reads TGTGCCATCAGTGAGCGTCAGGAAAAACTGTTTTTT. This encodes CAISERQEKLFF.

In this sample, this clone turned up a few times. The genes are TRBV6-5 and TRBJ2-7; TRBD1 aligns across 9 bases. CDR3 length: 15 residues. CDR1 MNHEY and CDR2 SVGAGI come from the germline V gene. The V gene end was trimmed by 5 bases and the J gene end by 6 bases; junction bases not matched to a gene: 11. The DNA of the CDR3 is TGTGCCAGCAGTGCGACCGGGACAGGGACGTCCGAGCAGTACTTC. Translated, it gives CASSATGTGTSEQYF.

This chain connects TRBV27 to TRBJ2-1, with a possible D match to TRBD1 (5 bases). This CDR3 region has 15 residues. The V end was cut by 4 bases, the J end by 4 bases, with 14 bases between. Germline CDR1 MNHEY, CDR2 SMNVEV (reference sequence). The CDR3 DNA reads as TGTGCCAGCAGTTATACAGGTTCACCTTACAATGAGCAGTTCTTC. This gives the protein CASSYTGSPYNEQFF.

This clone has more than one count but fewer than ten. The chain employs TRBV9 and TRBJ1-5; 8 nucleotides line up with TRBD1. Germline CDR1 SGDLS, CDR2 YYNGEE. J lost 0 bases, V lost 4 bases, and 3 bases had no gene match. The CDR3 contains 15 residues. The CDR3 region is CASSRTGISNQPQHF. CDR3 in DNA: TGTGCCAGCAGCCGGACAGGGATTAGCAATCAGCCCCAGCATTTT. The full variable domain, with the rest looked up from reference TRBV9 and TRBJ1-5, is DSGVTQTPKHLITATGQRVTLRCSPRSGDLSVYWYQQSLDQGLQFLIQYYNGEERAKGNILERFSAQQFPDLHSELNLSSLELGDSALYFCASSRTGISNQPQHFGDGTRLSIL.

Only a few counts were recorded for this clone. The chain has TRBV28 and TRBJ2-4; 7 nucleotides line up with TRBD1. CDR1 is MDHEN, CDR2 SYDVKM, per germline. The J segment lost 9 bases and the V segment lost 6 bases, leaving 5 bases of the junction unmatched. CDR3 length equals 12 residues. The CDR3, as DNA: TGTGCCAGCAGCACAGGGGATCCCATTCAGTACTTC. Protein: CASSTGDPIQYF.

This rearrangement joins TRBV27 to TRBJ2-2; 8 nucleotides align to TRBD1. V gave up 1 base and J gave up 1 base; unmatched junction bases: 14. The CDR3 contains 20 residues. Germline CDR1 is MNHEY and CDR2 is SMNVEV (reference sequence). The CDR3 protein is CASSLFPPDTGGENTGELFF. The DNA of the CDR3 is TGTGCCAGCAGTTTATTCCCCCCTGACACAGGGGGAGAGAACACCGGGGAGCTGTTTTTT.

In its sample, this clone was seen a few times. DNA of the CDR3: TGTGCCAGCAGTGAAGGGGCAGGACCCTACAATGAGCAGTTCTTC. It yields the protein CASSEGAGPYNEQFF. The chain carries TRBV25-1 and TRBJ2-1, with a possible D match to TRBD1 (5 bases). This CDR3 spans 15 amino acids. V lost 2 bases and J lost 2, with 10 bases in between. Germline values: CDR1 MGHDK, CDR2 SYGVNS.

The chain employs TRBV28 and TRBJ2-2; 7 bases line up with TRBD2. Germline V gene lookup returns CDR1 MDHEN and CDR2 SYDVKM. The CDR3 totals 16 residues. Losses at the gene ends were 1 base for V and 7 bases for J; bases not matched to a gene: 9. The CDR3 loop is CASSLSFGGGSGELFF. In DNA form, the CDR3 reads TGTGCCAGCAGTTTATCGTTTGGCGGCGGGAGCGGGGAGCTGTTTTTT.